The 13 T cell receptor beta chains reported below all come from one sample, sequenced in a study of T-cell reconstitution after alpha-beta-depleted transplantation in children. During its preparation, the TCRbeta library received unique molecular identifiers. TCRdb reanalysed the PCR reads using MiXCR and keeps one entry per CDR3 protein. Seen here are about 70,000 distinct CDR3 sequences, roughly a tenth observed once, and the top ten hold roughly 13%. The sequences come from PBMCs, collected before TCRalphabeta/CD19-depleted stem cell transplant. The receptors here all came from a boy between 10 and 17 years old with acute myeloid leukemia, due to receive a stem cell transplant.

V and J are TRBV7-2 and TRBJ2-3; D gene ambiguous. The CDR3 loop spans 15 amino acids. The V end was cut by 3 bases, the J end by 4 bases, with 14 bases between. Germline V gene data show CDR1 as SGHTA and CDR2 as FQGNSA. As DNA, the CDR3 is TGTGCCAGCAGCTTCTGGCAGGTGTCGGCAGATACGCAGTATTTT. Its translation: CASSFWQVSADTQYF.

This clonotype came up many times. In DNA, the CDR3 is TGCAGTGCTCCGGGAGATGATTATGGCTACACCTTC. It specifies CSAPGDDYGYTF. This chain joins TRBV20-1 and TRBJ1-2, with no clear D. Trimming cost V 5 bases and J 5 bases, with 12 bases left between them. Germline CDR1 DFQATT, CDR2 SNEGSKA (reference sequence). The CDR3 is 12 amino acids.

The table lists this clonotype with many counts. The J gene is TRBJ2-3, the V gene TRBV25-1; TRBD2 agrees at 14 bases. V lost 4 bases to trimming and J lost 5 bases; unmatched junction nucleotides: 2. Germline loops: CDR1 MGHDK, CDR2 SYGVNS. The CDR3 is 15 amino acids. This CDR3 reads CASSGTSGGLDTQYF. CDR3 DNA sequence: TGTGCCAGCAGTGGGACTAGCGGGGGGCTAGATACGCAGTATTTT.

This clonotype has ten or more counts. The chain carries TRBV20-1 and TRBJ2-5, with a tentative D call TRBD1 (5 bases). Germline V lookup: CDR1 DFQATT, CDR2 SNEGSKA (reference sequence). The CDR3 extends over 13 amino acids. V was shortened by 1 base and J by 0 bases, with 6 bases between the two germline ends. CDR3 nucleotide sequence: TGCAGTGCTAGAGGGGGCAACCAAGAGACCCAGTACTTC. Its protein is CSARGGNQETQYF.

This clonotype was detected many times. The chain combines TRBV20-1 with TRBJ2-3; 11 nucleotides match TRBD2. The CDR3 has 16 residues. V lost 0 bases and J lost 4; bases outside the gene matches: 6. Germline V gene lookup returns CDR1 DFQATT and CDR2 SNEGSKA (reference sequence). The CDR3 bases are TGCAGTGCTAGAGATATCCTAGCGGGAGGCGCAGATACGCAGTATTTT. This translates into CSARDILAGGADTQYF.

A note on this clonotype: The junction differs from germline at one of its ends, possibly a read error. This sequence joins TRBV24-1 and TRBJ2-1, with D uncertain. This CDR3 comprises 16 residues. CDR1 is KGHDR, CDR2 SFDVKD, per germline. CDR3 residues: CATSDLSRAGYNEQVF. CDR3 nucleotides: TGTGCCACCAGTGATTTGTCCAGAGCTGGCTACAATGAGCAGGTCTTC.

In this sample, this clonotype turned up many times. The chain has TRBV5-1 and TRBJ1-3; no firm D call. From germline, CDR1 is SGHRS and CDR2 YFSETQ. V lost 3 bases and J 7 bases, leaving 14 bases between the germline ends. The CDR3 runs to 14 residues. CDR3 in amino acids: CASSYDPAGNTIYF. The CDR3 DNA reads as TGCGCCAGCAGCTACGACCCTGCGGGGAACACCATATATTTT.

The table lists this clonotype with a few counts. The CDR3 spells CAYEPVGGGEQFF. DNA of the CDR3: TGTGCCTACGAACCCGTAGGAGGAGGTGAGCAGTTCTTC. The chain has TRBV30 and TRBJ2-1; D is possibly TRBD2 (5 bases). CDR1 GTSNPN and CDR2 SVGIG come from the germline V gene (reference sequence). Trimming took off 7 bases at V and 9 bases at J, with 19 bases between the two ends. CDR3 length: 13 residues.

The chain is built from TRBV20-1 and TRBJ1-6; 8 positions match TRBD1. This CDR3 is 14 amino acids long. CDR1 and CDR2 from the germline V gene are DFQATT and SNEGSKA (reference sequence). V shed 7 bases and J 7 bases; nucleotides not matched to a gene: 9. The DNA of the CDR3 is TGCAGTGTTCGGACAGGGAGAGTGAATTCACCCCTCCACTTT. Residues: CSVRTGRVNSPLHF.

This clonotype has ten or more counts. The chain couples TRBV7-9 to TRBJ2-2; D unresolved. The CDR3 spans 14 residues. The germline V and J ends were trimmed by 2 bases and 7 bases, with 11 bases remaining between them. Germline V CDR1 and CDR2: SEHNR, FQNEAQ (reference sequence). CDR3 sequence: CASSLSSAHGELFF. The CDR3 DNA reads TGTGCCAGCAGCTTATCTTCAGCGCACGGGGAGCTGTTTTTT. Complete variable domain (other parts from reference TRBV7-9 and TRBJ2-2): DTGVSQNPRHKITKRGQNVTFRCDPISEHNRLYWYRQTLGQGPEFLTYFQNEAQLEKSRLLSDRFSAERPKGSFSTLEIQRTEQGDSAMYLCASSLSSAHGELFFGEGSRLTVL.

This clonotype was observed at least ten times. The chain has TRBV15 and TRBJ2-5; a weak D match, TRBD1 (6 bases). CDR3 size: 15 residues. Per germline, CDR1 LNHNV and CDR2 YYDKDF (reference sequence). Deletions cut 1 base from V and 5 bases from J, with 14 bases between. Written as DNA, the CDR3 is TGTGCCACCAGCAGAGGGACAGTCCACGGGGAGACCCAGTACTTC. Translating gives CATSRGTVHGETQYF. The full variable domain, its missing parts supplied by reference TRBV15 and TRBJ2-5, is DAMVIQNPRYQVTQFGKPVTLSCSQTLNHNVMYWYQQKSSQAPKLLFHYYDKDFNNEADTPDNFQSRRPNTSFCFLDIRSPGLGDTAMYLCATSRGTVHGETQYFGPGTRLLVL.

This clonotype has ten or more counts. The chain couples TRBV18 to TRBJ2-3; 9 bases align to TRBD2. CDR1 and CDR2 from the germline V gene are KGHSH and LQKENI. The CDR3 runs to 13 residues. V lost 5 bases to trimming and J lost 13 bases; unmatched junction nucleotides: 10. The CDR3 DNA is TGTGCCAGCTCATCCCGTAGCGGGGGTACAGAGTATTTT. Translating gives CASSSRSGGTEYF.

The sample holds many counts of this clonotype. The rearrangement uses TRBV7-2 and TRBJ2-3; 8 bases are a match to TRBD1. Germline CDR1 is SGHTA and CDR2 is FQGNSA. Trimming took 3 bases from V and 3 from J; bases not matched to a gene: 5. The CDR3 loop spans 15 amino acids. The CDR3 here is CASSLSGGRTDTQYF. DNA for the CDR3: TGTGCCAGCAGCTTGTCAGGGGGCCGGACAGATACGCAGTATTTT.